This T cell receptor beta chain was captured in a study of cytomegalovirus exposure and HLA in healthy donors. The PCR was carried out with 60 Vbeta primers and 13 Jbeta primers. Generated by immunoSEQ multiplex PCR, the TCRdb table keeps only in-frame clones and is missing some. Of some 150,000 clones listed, around 79% were seen once; the top ten hold approximately 6%. The TCR was taken from a man aged 25-45 years in good health and CMV-seropositive. Source material: PBMCs.

The CDR3 DNA reads as TGTGCCAGTAGTATGGGGACAGAGATTTCACCCCTCCACTTT. Its protein is CASSMGTEISPLHF. The chain combines TRBV19 with TRBJ1-6; 7 bases align to TRBD1. CDR3 length equals 14 residues. After removal of 3 bases from V and 9 bases from J, the junction contained 5 bases not matched to a gene. Germline assignment: CDR1 LNHDA and CDR2 SQIVND (reference sequence).